The sequence of this T cell receptor (beta chain) was determined in a study of CXCR3-negative and CXCR3-positive naive CD8 T cells. Study results and caveats: Diversity ran similarly high across both naive subsets but far lower in memory CD8+ cells. CXCR3-expressing naive cells carried TRB CDR3s more hydrophobic than those of CXCR3-negative naive cells. TCR interaction strength was inferred from TRB CDR3 physicochemistry, as CD5 matched across naive subsets.

The study sorted every CD8+ T cell subset in triplicate at 310,000 or so cells each. As regards this clonotype: Its antigen is undetermined.

cDNA libraries for TRB were generated by 5' RACE incorporating UMI labels. TCRdb reprocessed the 5' RACE reads and reports one entry per CDR3 protein, with no DNA. This repertoire includes 120,000 to 150,000 distinct CDR3 sequences. CDR1 and CDR2 (germline): SQVTM, ANQGSEA. The CDR3 runs 12 residues. This chain links TRBV29-1 with TRBJ1-1; TCRdb designates TRBD1, a call that cannot be tested without DNA. The sample taken for sequencing was naive CXCR3+ CD8+ T cells from blood. Subset: CD45RO-CCR7+CD27+CD95- naive CD8+ T cells expressing CXCR3 (TNR3+). The sequence was obtained from a human donor in good health. Some clones in this sample may be carry-over from other donors' samples. The CDR3 loop is CSVGQGATEAFF.